This T cell receptor beta chain was captured by sequencing in a study of PD-L1 blockade in urothelial cancer. For the study at large: In the patient group, about 90% of the roughly 30 were males with bladder-origin urothelial cancer. Blood analyses occurred 3 weeks (second dose) and 6 weeks post treatment start. T cell content in blood samples showed a median of approximately 150,000.

Generated by immunoSEQ multiplex PCR, the TCRdb table keeps only in-frame clones and is missing some. The repertoire holds roughly 25,000 clones, with around 82% as singletons. Trimming cost V 0 bases and J 0 bases; bases outside gene matches: 11. The CDR3 spans 20 residues. From germline, CDR1 is LGHNT and CDR2 FRNRAP. The receptor was isolated from a man between 65 and 85 years old with urothelial cancer. This specimen was PBMCs, taken around atezolizumab (anti-PD-L1) treatment. The chain recombines TRBV12-5 with TRBJ1-3; TRBD1 agrees at 10 bases. The CDR3 nucleotides read TGTGCTAGTGGTTTGGTACGATGGGGGACAGGGGCTTTCTCTGGAAACACCATATATTTT. Residues: CASGLVRWGTGAFSGNTIYF.